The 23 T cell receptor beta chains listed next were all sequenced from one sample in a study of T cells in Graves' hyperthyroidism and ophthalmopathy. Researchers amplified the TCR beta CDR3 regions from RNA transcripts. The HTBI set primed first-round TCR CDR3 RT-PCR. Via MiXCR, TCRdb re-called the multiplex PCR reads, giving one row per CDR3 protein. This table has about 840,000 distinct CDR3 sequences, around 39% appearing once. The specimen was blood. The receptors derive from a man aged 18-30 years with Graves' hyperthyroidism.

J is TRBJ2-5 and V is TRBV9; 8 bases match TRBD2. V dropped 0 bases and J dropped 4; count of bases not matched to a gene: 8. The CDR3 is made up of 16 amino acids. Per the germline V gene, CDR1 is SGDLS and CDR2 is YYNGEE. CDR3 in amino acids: CASSVEGAGVTETQYF. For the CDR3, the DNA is TGTGCCAGCAGCGTAGAGGGAGCGGGAGTAACAGAGACCCAGTACTTC.

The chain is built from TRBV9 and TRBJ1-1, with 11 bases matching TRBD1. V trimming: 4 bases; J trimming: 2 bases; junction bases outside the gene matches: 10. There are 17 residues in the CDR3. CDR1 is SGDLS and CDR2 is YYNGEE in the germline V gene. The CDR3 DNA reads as TGTGCCAGCAGCTCTCGGACAGGGGGCCCGATAAACACTGAAGCTTTCTTT. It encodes CASSSRTGGPINTEAFF.

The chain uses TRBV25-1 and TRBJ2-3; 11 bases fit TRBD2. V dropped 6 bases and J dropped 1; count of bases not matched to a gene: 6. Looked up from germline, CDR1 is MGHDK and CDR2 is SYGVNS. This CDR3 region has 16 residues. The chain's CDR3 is CASSTTSGGRTDTQYF. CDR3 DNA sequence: TGTGCCAGCAGCACCACTAGCGGGGGCCGCACAGATACGCAGTATTTT.

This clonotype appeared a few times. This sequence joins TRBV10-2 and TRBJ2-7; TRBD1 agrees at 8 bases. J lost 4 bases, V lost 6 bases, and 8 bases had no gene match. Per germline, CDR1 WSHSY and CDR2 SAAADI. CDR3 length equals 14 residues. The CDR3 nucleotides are TGCGCCAGCAGCTTCAAGACAGGGGAATACGAGCAGTACTTC. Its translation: CASSFKTGEYEQYF.

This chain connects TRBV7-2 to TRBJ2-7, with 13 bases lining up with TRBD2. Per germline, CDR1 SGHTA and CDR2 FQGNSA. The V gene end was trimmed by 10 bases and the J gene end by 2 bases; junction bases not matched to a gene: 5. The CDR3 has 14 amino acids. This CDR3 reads CATSGTSGTYEQYF. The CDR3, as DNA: TGTGCCACCAGTGGGACTAGCGGGACCTACGAGCAGTACTTC.

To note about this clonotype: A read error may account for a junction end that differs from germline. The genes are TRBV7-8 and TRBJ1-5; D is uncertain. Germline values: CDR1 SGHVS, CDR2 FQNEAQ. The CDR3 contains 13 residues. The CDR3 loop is CAGSAHLYQPQHF. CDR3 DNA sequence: TGTGCCGGCAGCGCTCACCTCTATCAGCCCCAGCATTTT.

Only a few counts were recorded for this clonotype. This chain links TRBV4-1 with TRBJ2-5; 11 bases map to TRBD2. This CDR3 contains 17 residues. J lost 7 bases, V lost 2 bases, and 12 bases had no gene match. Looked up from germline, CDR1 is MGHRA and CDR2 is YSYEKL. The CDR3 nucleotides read TGCGCCAGCAGCCAACTGGCGGGGACTAGCGGTACGGGGACCCAGTACTTC. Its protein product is CASSQLAGTSGTGTQYF.

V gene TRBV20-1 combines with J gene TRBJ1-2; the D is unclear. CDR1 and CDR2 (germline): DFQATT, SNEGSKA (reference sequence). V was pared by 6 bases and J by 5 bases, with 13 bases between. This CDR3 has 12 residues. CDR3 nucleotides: TGCAGTGCCAGCAGCCCAGGATATGGCTACACCTTC. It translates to CSASSPGYGYTF.

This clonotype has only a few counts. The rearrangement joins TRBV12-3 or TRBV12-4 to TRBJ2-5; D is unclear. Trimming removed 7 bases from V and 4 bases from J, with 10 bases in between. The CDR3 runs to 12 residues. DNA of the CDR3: TGTGCCAGCACTCATGGTGGAGAGACCCAGTACTTC. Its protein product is CASTHGGETQYF.

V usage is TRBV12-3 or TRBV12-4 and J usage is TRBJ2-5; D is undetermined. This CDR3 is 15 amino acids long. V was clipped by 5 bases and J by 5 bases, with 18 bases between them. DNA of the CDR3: TGTGCCAGCAGTCTTCCGACACGAGGTTGGGAGACCCAGTACTTC. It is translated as CASSLPTRGWETQYF.

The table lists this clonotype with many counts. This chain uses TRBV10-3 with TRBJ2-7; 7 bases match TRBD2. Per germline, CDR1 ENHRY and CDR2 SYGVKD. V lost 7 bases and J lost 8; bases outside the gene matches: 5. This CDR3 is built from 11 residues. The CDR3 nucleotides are TGTGCCATCACGGGGGAGGGGCAGCAGTACTTC. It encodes CAITGEGQQYF.

The CDR3 sequence: CASSLQTGMYEQYF. In DNA, the CDR3 is TGTGCCAGCAGTCTCCAAACAGGGATGTACGAGCAGTACTTC. The rearrangement joins TRBV7-8 to TRBJ2-7, with D maybe TRBD1 (6 bases). CDR3 length: 14 residues. The V end was cut by 6 bases, the J end by 4 bases, with 16 bases between. Per the germline V gene, CDR1 is SGHVS and CDR2 is FQNEAQ.

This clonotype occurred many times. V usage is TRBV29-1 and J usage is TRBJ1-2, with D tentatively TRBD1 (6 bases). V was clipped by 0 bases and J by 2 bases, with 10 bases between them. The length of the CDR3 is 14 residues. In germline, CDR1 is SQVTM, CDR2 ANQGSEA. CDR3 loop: CSVEDPDRNYGYTF. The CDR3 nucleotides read TGCAGCGTTGAAGACCCGGACAGAAACTATGGCTACACCTTC.

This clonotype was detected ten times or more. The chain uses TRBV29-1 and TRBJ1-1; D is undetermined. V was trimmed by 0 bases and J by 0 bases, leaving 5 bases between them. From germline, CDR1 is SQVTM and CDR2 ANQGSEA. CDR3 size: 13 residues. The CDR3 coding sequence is TGCAGCGTTGAAGATGGGATGAACACTGAAGCTTTCTTT. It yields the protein CSVEDGMNTEAFF.

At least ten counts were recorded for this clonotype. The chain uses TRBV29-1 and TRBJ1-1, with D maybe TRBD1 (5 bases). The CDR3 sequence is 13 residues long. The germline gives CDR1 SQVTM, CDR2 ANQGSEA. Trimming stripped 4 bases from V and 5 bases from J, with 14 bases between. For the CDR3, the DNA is TGCAGCGTTGGACAAGGTTGGGGGACTGAAGCTTTCTTT. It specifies CSVGQGWGTEAFF.

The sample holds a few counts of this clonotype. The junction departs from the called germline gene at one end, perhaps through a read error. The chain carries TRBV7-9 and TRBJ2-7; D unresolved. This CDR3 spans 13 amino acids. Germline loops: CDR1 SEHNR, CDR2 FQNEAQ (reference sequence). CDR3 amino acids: CASSQEPAKKQYF. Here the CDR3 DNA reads TGCGCCAGCAGCCAAGAACCAGCGAAGAAGCAGTACTTC.

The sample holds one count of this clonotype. CDR3 in DNA: TGTGCCAGCAGTGCCCATGGAGATACGCAGTATTTT. Its translation: CASSAHGDTQYF. V gene TRBV2 combines with J gene TRBJ2-3; no clear D. Trimming removed 4 bases from V and 5 bases from J, with 7 bases in between. This CDR3 has 12 residues. Germline values: CDR1 SNHLY, CDR2 FYNNEI.

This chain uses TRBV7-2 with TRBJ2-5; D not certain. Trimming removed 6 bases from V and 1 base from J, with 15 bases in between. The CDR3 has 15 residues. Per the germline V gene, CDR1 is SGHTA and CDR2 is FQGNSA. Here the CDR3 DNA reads TGTGCCAGCAGATACGTTAACAGCCGCCAAGAGACCCAGTACTTC. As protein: CASRYVNSRQETQYF.

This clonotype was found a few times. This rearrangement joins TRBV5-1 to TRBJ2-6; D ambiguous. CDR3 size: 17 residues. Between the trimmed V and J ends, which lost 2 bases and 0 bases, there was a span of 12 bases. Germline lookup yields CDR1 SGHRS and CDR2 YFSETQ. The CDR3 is CASSFIPPGSGANVLTF. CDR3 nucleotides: TGCGCCAGCAGCTTCATCCCTCCGGGCTCTGGGGCCAACGTCCTGACTTTC.

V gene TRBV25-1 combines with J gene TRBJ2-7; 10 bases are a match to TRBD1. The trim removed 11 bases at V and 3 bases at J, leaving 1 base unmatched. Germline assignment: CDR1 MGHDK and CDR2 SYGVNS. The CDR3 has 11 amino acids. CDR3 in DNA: TGTGCCGGACAGGGGGTCTACGAGCAGTACTTC. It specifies CAGQGVYEQYF.

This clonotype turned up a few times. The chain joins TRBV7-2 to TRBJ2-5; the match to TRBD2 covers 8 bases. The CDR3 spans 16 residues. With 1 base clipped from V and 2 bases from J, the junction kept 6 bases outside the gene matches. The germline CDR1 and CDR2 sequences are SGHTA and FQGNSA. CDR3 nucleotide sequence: TGTGCCAGCAGCTTAGGGCCCACTAGCGGACAAGAGACCCAGTACTTC. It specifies CASSLGPTSGQETQYF.

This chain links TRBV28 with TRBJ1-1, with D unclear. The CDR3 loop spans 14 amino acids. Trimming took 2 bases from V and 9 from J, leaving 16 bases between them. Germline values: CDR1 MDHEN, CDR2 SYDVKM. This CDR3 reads CASSLPQRRNQAFF. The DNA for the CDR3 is TGTGCCAGCAGTTTACCCCAACGACGGAACCAAGCTTTCTTT.

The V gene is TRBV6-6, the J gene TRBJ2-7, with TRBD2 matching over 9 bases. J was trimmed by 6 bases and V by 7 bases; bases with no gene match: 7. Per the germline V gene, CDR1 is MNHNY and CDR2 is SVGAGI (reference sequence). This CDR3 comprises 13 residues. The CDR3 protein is CASIGLARGEQYF. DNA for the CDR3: TGTGCCAGCATCGGACTAGCGAGGGGCGAGCAGTACTTC.